This TCR beta chain was profiled in a study of shared clonotypes between healthy human individuals. Sequenced by immunoSEQ multiplex PCR; TCRdb stores in-frame clones only, minus some. Among approximately 1,000,000 clones listed, approximately 80% were seen once. Material for sequencing was memory CD4+ T cells from PBMCs. This sample's subset: CD45RA-negative fraction. This TCR was recovered from a man aged 18 to 30 in good health. Some clones in this sample may be carry-over from other donors' samples.

As DNA, the CDR3 is TGCGCCAGCAGCTTGGTGACAGCCTCAACGGGCGAAGCTTTCTTT. Translated, it gives CASSLVTASTGEAFF. This sequence joins TRBV5-1 and TRBJ1-1; D is possibly TRBD1 (5 bases). The germline V and J ends were trimmed by 0 bases and 8 bases, with 17 bases remaining between them. CDR1 SGHRS and CDR2 YFSETQ come from the germline V gene. The CDR3 has 15 amino acids.